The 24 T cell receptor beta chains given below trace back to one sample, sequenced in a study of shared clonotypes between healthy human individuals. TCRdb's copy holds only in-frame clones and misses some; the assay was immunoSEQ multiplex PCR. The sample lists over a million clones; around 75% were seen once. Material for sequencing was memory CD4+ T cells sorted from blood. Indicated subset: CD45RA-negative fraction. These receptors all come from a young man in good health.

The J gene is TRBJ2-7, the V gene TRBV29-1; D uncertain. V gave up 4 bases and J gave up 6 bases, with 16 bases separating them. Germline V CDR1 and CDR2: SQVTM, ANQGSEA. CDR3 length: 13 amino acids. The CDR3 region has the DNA TGCAGCGTTGCCCGGTTATTGGGTGCCGAGCAGTACTTC. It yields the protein CSVARLLGAEQYF.

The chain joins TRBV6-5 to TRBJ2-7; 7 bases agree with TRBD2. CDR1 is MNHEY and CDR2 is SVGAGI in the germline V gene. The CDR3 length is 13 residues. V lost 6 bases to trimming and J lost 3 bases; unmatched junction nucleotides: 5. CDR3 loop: CASRPLAIYEQYF. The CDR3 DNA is TGTGCCAGCAGACCACTAGCGATCTACGAGCAGTACTTC.

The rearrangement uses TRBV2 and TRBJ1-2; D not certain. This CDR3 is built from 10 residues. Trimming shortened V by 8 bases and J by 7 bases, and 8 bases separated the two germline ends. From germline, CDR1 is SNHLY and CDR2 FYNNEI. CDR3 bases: TGTGCCAGCCGGTTGGGTGGCTACACCTTC. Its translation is CASRLGGYTF.

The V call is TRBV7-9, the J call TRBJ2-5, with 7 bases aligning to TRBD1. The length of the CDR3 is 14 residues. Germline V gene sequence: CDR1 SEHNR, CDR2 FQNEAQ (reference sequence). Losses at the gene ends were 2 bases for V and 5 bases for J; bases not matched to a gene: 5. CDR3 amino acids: CASSLYSDRETQYF. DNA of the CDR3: TGTGCCAGCAGCTTATACTCGGACAGGGAGACCCAGTACTTC.

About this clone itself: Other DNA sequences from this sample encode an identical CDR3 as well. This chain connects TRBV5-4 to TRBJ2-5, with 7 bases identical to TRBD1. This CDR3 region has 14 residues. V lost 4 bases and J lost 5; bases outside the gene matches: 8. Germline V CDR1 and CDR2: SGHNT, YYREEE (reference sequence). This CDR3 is CASSPNRGGETQYF. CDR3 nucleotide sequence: TGTGCCAGCAGCCCGAACAGGGGTGGGGAGACCCAGTACTTC.

The CDR3 is CASSPSRGAMDEQFF. The CDR3 DNA reads TGTGCCAGCAGTCCCAGTCGCGGGGCTATGGATGAGCAGTTCTTC. The rearrangement links TRBV27 to TRBJ2-1, with D possibly matching TRBD2 (6 bases). CDR1 is MNHEY, CDR2 SMNVEV, per germline (reference sequence). The CDR3 has 15 amino acids. Trimming removed 5 bases from V and 8 bases from J, with 19 bases in between.

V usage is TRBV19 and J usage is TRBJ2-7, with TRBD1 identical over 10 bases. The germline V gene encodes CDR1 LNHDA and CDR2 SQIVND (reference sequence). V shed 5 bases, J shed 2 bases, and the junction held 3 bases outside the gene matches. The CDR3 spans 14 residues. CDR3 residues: CASSRQGATYEQYF. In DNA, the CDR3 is TGTGCCAGTAGTCGACAGGGGGCTACCTACGAGCAGTACTTC.

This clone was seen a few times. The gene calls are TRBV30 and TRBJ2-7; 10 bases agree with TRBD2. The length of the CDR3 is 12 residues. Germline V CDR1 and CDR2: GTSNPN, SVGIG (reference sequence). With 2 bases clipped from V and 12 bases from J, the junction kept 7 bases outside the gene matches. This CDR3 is CAWSSLAGVGYF. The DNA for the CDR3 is TGTGCCTGGAGTTCTCTAGCGGGAGTAGGGTACTTC.

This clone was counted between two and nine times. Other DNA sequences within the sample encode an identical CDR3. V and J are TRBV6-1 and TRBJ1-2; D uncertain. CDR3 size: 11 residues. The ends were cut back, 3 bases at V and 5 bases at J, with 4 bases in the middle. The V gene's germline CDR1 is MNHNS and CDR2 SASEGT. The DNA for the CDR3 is TGTGCCAGCAGTGAGGGATATGGCTACACCTTC. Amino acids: CASSEGYGYTF.

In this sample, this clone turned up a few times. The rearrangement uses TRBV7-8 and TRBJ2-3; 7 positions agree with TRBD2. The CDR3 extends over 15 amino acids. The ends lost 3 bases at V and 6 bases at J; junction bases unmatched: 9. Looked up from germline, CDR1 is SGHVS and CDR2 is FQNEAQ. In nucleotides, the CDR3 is TGTGCCAGCAGCTTCCTCGGGGGGACCAGCGATACGCAGTATTTT. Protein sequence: CASSFLGGTSDTQYF.

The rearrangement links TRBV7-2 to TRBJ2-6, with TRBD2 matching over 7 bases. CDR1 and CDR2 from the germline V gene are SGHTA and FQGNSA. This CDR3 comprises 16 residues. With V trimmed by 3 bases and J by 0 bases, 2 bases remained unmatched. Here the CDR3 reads CASSLGGNSGANVLTF. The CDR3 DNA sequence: TGTGCCAGCAGCTTGGGAGGGAACTCTGGGGCCAACGTCCTGACTTTC.

The CDR3 sequence is CAIRGGGGYNEQFF. CDR3 DNA sequence: TGTGCCATCCGCGGGGGTGGGGGTTACAATGAGCAGTTCTTC. V gene TRBV10-3 combines with J gene TRBJ2-1; TRBD2 agrees at 7 bases. Germline lookup yields CDR1 ENHRY and CDR2 SYGVKD. The V and J ends lost 8 bases and 4 bases, in that order; junction bases with no gene match: 8. There are 14 residues in the CDR3.

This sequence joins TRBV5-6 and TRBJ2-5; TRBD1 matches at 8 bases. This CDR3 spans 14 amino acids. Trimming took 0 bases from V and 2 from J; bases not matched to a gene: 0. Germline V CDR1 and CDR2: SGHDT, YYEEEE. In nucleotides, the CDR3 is TGTGCCAGCAGCTTGGACAGGGGGCAAGAGACCCAGTACTTC. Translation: CASSLDRGQETQYF. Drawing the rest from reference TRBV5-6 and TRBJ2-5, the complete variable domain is DAGVTQSPTHLIKTRGQQVTLRCSPKSGHDTVSWYQQALGQGPQFIFQYYEEEERQRGNFPDRFSGHQFPNYSSELNVNALLLGDSALYLCASSLDRGQETQYFGPGTRLLVL.

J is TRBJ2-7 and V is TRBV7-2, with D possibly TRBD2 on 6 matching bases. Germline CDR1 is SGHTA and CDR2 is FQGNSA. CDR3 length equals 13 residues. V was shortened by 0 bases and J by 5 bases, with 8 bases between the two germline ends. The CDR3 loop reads CASSLARDHEQYF. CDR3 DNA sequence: TGTGCCAGCAGCTTAGCGCGGGACCACGAGCAGTACTTC. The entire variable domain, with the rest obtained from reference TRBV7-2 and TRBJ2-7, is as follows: GAGVSQSPSNKVTEKGKDVELRCDPISGHTALYWYRQSLGQGLEFLIYFQGNSAPDKSGLPSDRFSAERTGGSVSTLTIQRTQQEDSAVYLCASSLARDHEQYFGPGTRLTVT.

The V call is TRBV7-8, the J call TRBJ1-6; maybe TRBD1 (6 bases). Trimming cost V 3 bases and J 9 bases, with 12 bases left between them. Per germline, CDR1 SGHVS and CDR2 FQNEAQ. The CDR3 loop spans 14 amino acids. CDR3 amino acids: CASSFGQSISPLHF. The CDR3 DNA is TGTGCCAGCAGCTTCGGACAGTCAATTTCACCCCTCCACTTT.

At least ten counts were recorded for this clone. In DNA form, the CDR3 reads TGCGCCAGCAGCCAAGGGAGGTTGGTTGCAACTAATGAAAAACTGTTTTTT. Its translation is CASSQGRLVATNEKLFF. The J gene is TRBJ1-4, the V gene TRBV4-1, with D unresolved. Germline CDR1 MGHRA, CDR2 YSYEKL. V was clipped by 1 base and J by 0 bases, with 12 bases between them. There are 17 residues in the CDR3.

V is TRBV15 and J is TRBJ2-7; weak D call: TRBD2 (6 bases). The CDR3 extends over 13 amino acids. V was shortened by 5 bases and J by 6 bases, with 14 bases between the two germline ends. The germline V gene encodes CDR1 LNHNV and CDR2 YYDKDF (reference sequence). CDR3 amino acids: CATSGDLGGEQYF. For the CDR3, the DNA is TGTGCCACCAGCGGGGACTTGGGGGGCGAGCAGTACTTC.

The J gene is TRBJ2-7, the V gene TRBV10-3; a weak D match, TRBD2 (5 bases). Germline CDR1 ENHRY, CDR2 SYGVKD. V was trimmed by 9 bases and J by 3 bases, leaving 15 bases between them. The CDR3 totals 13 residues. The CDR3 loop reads CAIAEHTFYEQYF. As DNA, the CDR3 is TGTGCCATAGCGGAACACACCTTCTACGAGCAGTACTTC.

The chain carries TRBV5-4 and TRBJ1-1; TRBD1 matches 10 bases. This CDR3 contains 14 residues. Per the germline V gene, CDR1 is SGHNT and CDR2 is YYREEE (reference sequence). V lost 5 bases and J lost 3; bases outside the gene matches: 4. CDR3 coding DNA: TGTGCCAGCAGTCGCGGGACAGGGGACACTGAAGCTTTCTTT. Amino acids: CASSRGTGDTEAFF.

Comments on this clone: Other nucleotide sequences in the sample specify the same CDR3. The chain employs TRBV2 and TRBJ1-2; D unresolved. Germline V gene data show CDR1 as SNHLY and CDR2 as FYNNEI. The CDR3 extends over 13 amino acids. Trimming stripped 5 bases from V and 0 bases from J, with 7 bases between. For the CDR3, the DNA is TGTGCCAGCAGTCCCGGGACTAACTATGGCTACACCTTC. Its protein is CASSPGTNYGYTF.

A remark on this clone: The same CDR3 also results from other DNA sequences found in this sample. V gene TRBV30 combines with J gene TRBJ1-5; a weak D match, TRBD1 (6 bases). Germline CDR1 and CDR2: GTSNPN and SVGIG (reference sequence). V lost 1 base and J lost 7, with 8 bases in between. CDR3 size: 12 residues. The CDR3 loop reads CAWSGGGQPQHF. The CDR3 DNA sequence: TGTGCCTGGAGTGGAGGGGGGCAGCCCCAGCATTTT.

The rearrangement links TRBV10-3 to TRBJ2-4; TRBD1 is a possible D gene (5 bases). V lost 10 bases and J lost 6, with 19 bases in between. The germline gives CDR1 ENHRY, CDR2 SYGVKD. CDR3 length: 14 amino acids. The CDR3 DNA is TGTGCCACGCGGCAGGGCCGTTCAGGAAACATTCAGTACTTC. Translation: CATRQGRSGNIQYF.

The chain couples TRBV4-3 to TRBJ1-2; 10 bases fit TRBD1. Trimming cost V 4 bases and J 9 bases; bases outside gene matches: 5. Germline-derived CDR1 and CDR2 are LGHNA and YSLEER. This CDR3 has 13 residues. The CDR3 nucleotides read TGCGCCAGCAGCCTTAGGACAGGGGGACGCTACACCTTC. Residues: CASSLRTGGRYTF.

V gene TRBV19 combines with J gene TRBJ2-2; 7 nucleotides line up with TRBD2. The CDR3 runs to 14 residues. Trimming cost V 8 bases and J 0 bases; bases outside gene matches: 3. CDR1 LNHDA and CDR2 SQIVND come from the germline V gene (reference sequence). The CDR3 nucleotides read TGTGCCAGTGATCGGGGGGCGAACACCGGGGAGCTGTTTTTT. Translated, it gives CASDRGANTGELFF.